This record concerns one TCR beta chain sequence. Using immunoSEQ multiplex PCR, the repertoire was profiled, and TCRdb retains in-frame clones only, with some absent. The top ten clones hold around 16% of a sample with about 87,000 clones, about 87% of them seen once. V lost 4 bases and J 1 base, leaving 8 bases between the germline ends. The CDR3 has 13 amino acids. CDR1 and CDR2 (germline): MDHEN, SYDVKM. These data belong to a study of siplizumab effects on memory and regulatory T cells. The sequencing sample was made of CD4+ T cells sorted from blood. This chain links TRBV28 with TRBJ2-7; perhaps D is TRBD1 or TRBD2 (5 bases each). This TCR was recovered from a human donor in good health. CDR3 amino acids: CASSSGPSYEQYF. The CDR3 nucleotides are TGTGCCAGCAGTTCGGGGCCATCCTACGAGCAGTACTTC.